This T cell receptor beta chain comes out of a study of cytomegalovirus exposure and HLA in healthy donors. 13 Jbeta primers and 60 Vbeta primers were used for the PCR. Data came from immunoSEQ multiplex PCR; TCRdb stores just in-frame clones and leaves some out. The sample has fewer than 200,000 clones; more than 60% are singletons. Germline V gives CDR1 MNHEY, CDR2 SVGAGI. CDR3 size: 15 residues. V lost 2 bases to trimming and J lost 2 bases; unmatched junction nucleotides: 2. Material for sequencing was PBMCs. The rearrangement joins TRBV6-5 to TRBJ2-5; 10 nucleotides agree with TRBD2. The TCR originated in a middle-aged man in good health and CMV-seronegative. CDR3 in DNA: TGTGCCAGCAGTTACGCTAGCGGGGGTCAAGAGACCCAGTACTTC. This encodes CASSYASGGQETQYF.